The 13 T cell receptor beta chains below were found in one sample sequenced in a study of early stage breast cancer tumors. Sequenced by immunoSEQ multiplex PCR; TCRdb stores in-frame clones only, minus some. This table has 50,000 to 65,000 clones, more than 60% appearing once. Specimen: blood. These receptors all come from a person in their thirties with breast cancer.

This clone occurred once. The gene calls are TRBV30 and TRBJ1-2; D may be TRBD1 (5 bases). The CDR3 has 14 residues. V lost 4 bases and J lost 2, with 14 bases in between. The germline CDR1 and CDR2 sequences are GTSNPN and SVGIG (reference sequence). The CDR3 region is CAWTQVGGNYGYTF. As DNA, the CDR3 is TGTGCCTGGACCCAGGTGGGGGGGAACTATGGCTACACCTTC.

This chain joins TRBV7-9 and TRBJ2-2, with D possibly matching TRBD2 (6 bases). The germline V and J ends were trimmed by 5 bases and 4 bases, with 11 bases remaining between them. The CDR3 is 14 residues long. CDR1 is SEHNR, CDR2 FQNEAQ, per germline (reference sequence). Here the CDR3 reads CASSPRTTTGELFF. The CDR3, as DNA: TGTGCCAGCAGCCCCCGGACTACCACCGGGGAGCTGTTTTTT.

The CDR3 spells CASSQQGGPNTGELFF. CDR3 nucleotide sequence: TGTGCCAGCAGCCAACAGGGAGGACCGAACACCGGGGAGCTGTTTTTT. V gene TRBV5-5 combines with J gene TRBJ2-2; D possibly uses TRBD1 or TRBD2 (6 bases each). The germline CDR1 and CDR2 sequences are SGHKS and YYEKEE (reference sequence). The length of the CDR3 is 16 residues. V was trimmed by 4 bases and J by 0 bases, leaving 13 bases between them.

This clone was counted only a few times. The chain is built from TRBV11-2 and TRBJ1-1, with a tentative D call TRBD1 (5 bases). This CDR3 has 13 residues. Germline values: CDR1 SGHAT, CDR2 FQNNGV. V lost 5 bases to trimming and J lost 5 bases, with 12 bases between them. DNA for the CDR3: TGTGCCAGCAGCACGGGACTAAAGACTGAAGCTTTCTTT. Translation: CASSTGLKTEAFF. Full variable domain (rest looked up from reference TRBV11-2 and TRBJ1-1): EAGVAQSPRYKIIEKRQSVAFWCNPISGHATLYWYQQILGQGPKLLIQFQNNGVVDDSQLPKDRFSAERLKGVDSTLKIQPAKLEDSAVYLCASSTGLKTEAFFGQGTRLTVV.

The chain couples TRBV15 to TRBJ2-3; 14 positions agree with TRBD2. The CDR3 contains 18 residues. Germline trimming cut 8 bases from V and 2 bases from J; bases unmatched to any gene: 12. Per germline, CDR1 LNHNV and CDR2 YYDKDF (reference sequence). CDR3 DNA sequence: TGTGCCACCGGACCGACCGGGACTAGCGGGAGTCCCACAGATACGCAGTATTTT. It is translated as CATGPTGTSGSPTDTQYF.

CDR3 in DNA: TGTGCCAGCTCACTGACCGGTCGACAGGGGACCTACGAGCAGTACTTC. It translates to CASSLTGRQGTYEQYF. The rearrangement links TRBV18 to TRBJ2-7; TRBD1 agrees at 8 bases. V was clipped by 4 bases and J by 2 bases; unmatched bases: 10. This CDR3 region has 16 residues. Per the germline V gene, CDR1 is KGHSH and CDR2 is LQKENI.

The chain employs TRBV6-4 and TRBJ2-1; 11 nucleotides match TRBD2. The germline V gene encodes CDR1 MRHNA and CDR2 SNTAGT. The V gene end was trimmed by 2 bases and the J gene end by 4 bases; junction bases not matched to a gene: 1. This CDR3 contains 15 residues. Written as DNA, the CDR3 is TGTGCCAGCAGTGACAGGACTAGCGGGTACAATGAGCAGTTCTTC. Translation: CASSDRTSGYNEQFF.

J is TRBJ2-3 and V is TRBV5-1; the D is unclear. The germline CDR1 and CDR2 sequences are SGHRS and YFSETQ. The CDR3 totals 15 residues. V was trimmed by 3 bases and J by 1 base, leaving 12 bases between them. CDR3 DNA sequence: TGCGCCAGCAGCTCGGACGGGCAAGGCACAGATACGCAGTATTTT. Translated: CASSSDGQGTDTQYF.

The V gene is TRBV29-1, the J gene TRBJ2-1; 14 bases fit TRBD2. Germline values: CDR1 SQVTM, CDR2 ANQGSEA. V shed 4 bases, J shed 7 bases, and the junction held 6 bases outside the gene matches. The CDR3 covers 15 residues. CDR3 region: CSVGSGTSGRNEQFF. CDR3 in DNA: TGCAGCGTTGGGTCGGGGACTAGCGGGAGAAATGAGCAGTTCTTC.

The CDR3 loop is CASSRMDRGVYNEQFF. The CDR3, as DNA: TGCGCCAGCAGCCGCATGGACAGGGGCGTTTACAATGAGCAGTTCTTC. The chain is built from TRBV5-1 and TRBJ2-1; 9 bases are a match to TRBD1. The CDR3 sequence is 16 residues long. Germline-derived CDR1 and CDR2 are SGHRS and YFSETQ. The J segment lost 4 bases and the V segment lost 4 bases, leaving 9 bases of the junction unmatched.

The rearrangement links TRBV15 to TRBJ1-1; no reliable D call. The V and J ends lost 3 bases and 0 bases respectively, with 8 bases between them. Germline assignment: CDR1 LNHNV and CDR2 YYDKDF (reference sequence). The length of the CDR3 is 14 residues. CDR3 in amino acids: CATSRDVMNTEAFF. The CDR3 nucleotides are TGTGCCACCAGCAGGGACGTCATGAACACTGAAGCTTTCTTT.

As DNA, the CDR3 is TGTGCCAGCAGCTTAGACGGGACTAGCGGGAGTTTAGCCCAGTACTTC. It yields the protein CASSLDGTSGSLAQYF. The chain combines TRBV7-2 with TRBJ2-5; 14 bases line up with TRBD2. Germline V lookup: CDR1 SGHTA, CDR2 FQGNSA. The ends lost 1 base at V and 9 bases at J; junction bases unmatched: 7. This CDR3 spans 16 amino acids.

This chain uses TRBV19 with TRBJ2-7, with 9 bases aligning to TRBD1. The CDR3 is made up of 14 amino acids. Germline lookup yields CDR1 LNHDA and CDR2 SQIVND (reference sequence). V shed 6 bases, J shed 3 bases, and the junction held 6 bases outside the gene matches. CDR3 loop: CASSPSDRGYEQYF. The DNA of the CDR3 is TGTGCCAGTAGCCCGTCGGACAGGGGCTACGAGCAGTACTTC.